This is a list of T cell receptor beta chains from one sample in a study of identifying expanded T cells in peripheral blood. TCRdb keeps only in-frame clones here, not all; method: immunoSEQ multiplex PCR. Among about 90,000 clones, about 85% were seen once, and the ten largest hold roughly 4.1%. Sequencing was carried out using blood. The receptors originated from a person aged 18 to 70 in good health. The conserved cysteine and the conserved F or W are not part of the CDR3 here. Each record gives: V gene, clone size, CDR3 protein. Some rows mark clone size as missing; the rest say once, few, many or name a class of expanded clone.

v_gene: TRBV6-5
abundance: NA
CDR3aa: ASSGTANYGYT

v_gene: TRBV11-2
abundance: NA
CDR3aa: ASSLWRLSSGNTIY

v_gene: TRBV27
abundance: NA
CDR3aa: ASSLSGQGAFGYT

v_gene: TRBV14
abundance: NA
CDR3aa: ASSTGQTNEKLF

v_gene: TRBV4-2
abundance: NA
CDR3aa: ASSQADAGYGYT

v_gene: TRBV6-1
abundance: once
CDR3aa: ASSEFVRKNGYT

v_gene: TRBV19
abundance: once
CDR3aa: ASSLWDSLNYGYT

v_gene: TRBV5-1
abundance: NA
CDR3aa: ASSPTRQATEAF

v_gene: TRBV5-1
abundance: NA
CDR3aa: ASSPYVGETAQY

v_gene: TRBV25-1
abundance: NA
CDR3aa: ASSECAVRIDQPQH

v_gene: TRBV6-6
abundance: NA
CDR3aa: ASQVDLLSYEQY

v_gene: TRBV11-3
abundance: NA
CDR3aa: ASSALRDRYGYT

v_gene: TRBV7-2
abundance: NA
CDR3aa: ASSYNRDNSYEQY

v_gene: TRBV5-6
abundance: NA
CDR3aa: ASNMRGLHQPQH

v_gene: TRBV30
abundance: NA
CDR3aa: AWSGTYMSGANVLT

v_gene: TRBV4-3
abundance: NA
CDR3aa: ASSVLAGSSTDTQY

v_gene: TRBV7-3
abundance: NA
CDR3aa: ASSLTKGDGYT

v_gene: TRBV10-1
abundance: NA
CDR3aa: ASSLTGTGELF

v_gene: TRBV6-1
abundance: NA
CDR3aa: ASSEHSTGVPYGYT

v_gene: TRBV27
abundance: NA
CDR3aa: ASSPGQKEITDTQY

v_gene: TRBV5-6
abundance: NA
CDR3aa: ASSQGSDGEAF

v_gene: TRBV19
abundance: NA
CDR3aa: ASSIGGKKLF

v_gene: TRBV9
abundance: NA
CDR3aa: ASSVDRAGAEAF

v_gene: TRBV2
abundance: NA
CDR3aa: ASSQNGVYGYT

v_gene: TRBV11-2
abundance: NA
CDR3aa: ASSLVPGTALKGLF

v_gene: TRBV6-5
abundance: NA
CDR3aa: ASSYSIGGNTEAF

v_gene: TRBV7-2
abundance: NA
CDR3aa: ASSTPPSMTVGTQY

v_gene: TRBV6-5
abundance: NA
CDR3aa: ASSLGGGGANVLT

v_gene: TRBV30
abundance: few
CDR3aa: AWSRFGAVNQPQH

v_gene: TRBV5-1
abundance: NA
CDR3aa: ASSLAGQVFYGYT

v_gene: TRBV5-1
abundance: NA
CDR3aa: ASSLVFGNTIY

v_gene: TRBV10-3
abundance: NA
CDR3aa: AISAGTGGTYEQY

v_gene: TRBV19
abundance: NA
CDR3aa: ASSTVSRQGLRLWSYT

v_gene: TRBV9
abundance: NA
CDR3aa: ASSVSQDRTSPLH

v_gene: TRBV7-2
abundance: NA
CDR3aa: ASSLGRGTQY

v_gene: TRBV11-1
abundance: NA
CDR3aa: ASSITGAASPLH

v_gene: TRBV2
abundance: once
CDR3aa: ASVRTGATDTQY

v_gene: TRBV7-9
abundance: NA
CDR3aa: ASSFESTQPQH

v_gene: TRBV11-2
abundance: NA
CDR3aa: ASSFSPASDDNEQF

v_gene: TRBV4-3
abundance: NA
CDR3aa: ASSHTVNTEAF

v_gene: TRBV5-1
abundance: few
CDR3aa: ASSSLGAAYGYT

v_gene: TRBV7-2
abundance: NA
CDR3aa: ASSLAGNGQETQY

v_gene: TRBV7-2
abundance: NA
CDR3aa: ASSLDSRSQAF

v_gene: TRBV19
abundance: NA
CDR3aa: ASSIDYGEHRDLQY

v_gene: TRBV13
abundance: once
CDR3aa: ASSLGDYGGQGI

v_gene: TRBV4-3
abundance: NA
CDR3aa: ASSQDFGGAGYNEQF

v_gene: TRBV28
abundance: NA
CDR3aa: ASTFQGSRNNQPQH

v_gene: TRBV2
abundance: NA
CDR3aa: ASSERGQGPQH

v_gene: TRBV5-1
abundance: NA
CDR3aa: ASSPSIMNTEAF

v_gene: TRBV7-3
abundance: NA
CDR3aa: ASSLGAVGELF

v_gene: TRBV18
abundance: NA
CDR3aa: ASSPTDKYGYT

v_gene: TRBV6-1
abundance: few
CDR3aa: ASSDRTGRTEAF

v_gene: TRBV18
abundance: NA
CDR3aa: ASSPSRSSSYNSPLH